A selection of T cell receptor beta chains follows, all from one sample in a study of follicular helper T cells after annual influenza vaccination. The assay was immunoSEQ multiplex PCR, and TCRdb's table has in-frame clones only and misses some. The sample has about 10,000 clones; over 75% are singletons. The source material was CXCR5- memory CD4+ T cells sorted from blood, sampled 7 days after influenza vaccination. These receptors were collected from an adult who received the influenza vaccine. Each CDR3 is given with its conserved first and last residue. The D gene is left open where the match is weak. Not every row has a clone size; where given, it reads once, few, many or a size class.

CDR3 protein: CASSLRPSGAYEQYF
CDR3 DNA: TGTGCCAGCAGCCTCAGGCCTAGCGGAGCCTACGAGCAGTACTTC
J gene: TRBJ2-7
clone size: .
V gene: TRBV7-2
D gene: TRBD2

CDR3 protein: CASSRDRDGYTF
CDR3 DNA: TGTGCCAGCAGCCGGGACAGGGACGGCTACACCTTC
J gene: TRBJ1-2
clone size: few
V gene: TRBV6-5
D gene: TRBD1

CDR3 protein: CASSLIGDTQYF
CDR3 DNA: TGCGCCAGCAGCTTAATTGGCGATACGCAGTATTTT
J gene: TRBJ2-3
clone size: .
V gene: TRBV5-1
D gene: .

CDR3 protein: CASSSGSAGNTIYF
CDR3 DNA: TGTGCCAGCAGTTCGGGCTCTGCTGGAAACACCATATATTTT
J gene: TRBJ1-3
clone size: .
V gene: TRBV7-9
D gene: .

CDR3 protein: CAARRIRGSANTEAFF
CDR3 DNA: TGTGCCGCCCGGCGGATCAGGGGGAGCGCGAACACTGAAGCTTTCTTT
J gene: TRBJ1-1
clone size: few
V gene: TRBV15
D gene: TRBD1

CDR3 protein: CASSPNLAGDPFEQYF
CDR3 DNA: TGCGCCAGCAGCCCGAATTTAGCGGGAGATCCCTTCGAGCAGTACTTC
J gene: TRBJ2-7
clone size: .
V gene: TRBV5-1
D gene: TRBD2

CDR3 protein: CASSLQGNQPQHF
CDR3 DNA: TGTGCCAGCAGTTTACAGGGGAATCAGCCCCAGCATTTT
J gene: TRBJ1-5
clone size: .
V gene: TRBV6-6
D gene: TRBD1

CDR3 protein: CASSSPGGVNTEAFF
CDR3 DNA: TGTGCCAGTAGTTCCCCCGGAGGAGTGAACACTGAAGCTTTCTTT
J gene: TRBJ1-1
clone size: few
V gene: TRBV19
D gene: .

CDR3 protein: CSGRLAGGPGTQYF
CDR3 DNA: TGCAGCGGGCGACTAGCGGGAGGGCCCGGTACGCAGTATTTT
J gene: TRBJ2-3
clone size: .
V gene: TRBV29-1
D gene: TRBD2

CDR3 protein: CASSPSQGRDNQPQHF
CDR3 DNA: TGTGCCAGCAGCCCATCCCAGGGGCGGGATAATCAGCCCCAGCATTTT
J gene: TRBJ1-5
clone size: .
V gene: TRBV28
D gene: .

CDR3 protein: CASSLYRVATNEKLFF
CDR3 DNA: TGTGCCAGCAGTTTATACAGGGTTGCAACTAATGAAAAACTGTTTTTT
J gene: TRBJ1-4
clone size: .
V gene: TRBV28
D gene: .